This is a list of T cell receptor beta chains from one sample in a study of shared clonotypes between healthy human individuals. Data came from immunoSEQ multiplex PCR; TCRdb stores just in-frame clones and leaves some out. The table lists about 2.4 million clones, under 95% of them singletons, with around 0.37% in the top ten. Input material: naive CD4+ T cells from PBMCs. The source of these receptors is a man aged 18 to 29 in good health. Some clones in this sample may be carry-over from other donors' samples. CDR3s include the opening cysteine and the closing phenylalanine or tryptophan. A D gene is named only where the DNA matches it firmly. Clone size, where shown, is once, few, many, or a class for clones that have expanded.

CASSTRIGAFF	TGTGCCAGTAGTACACGAATTGGGGCTTTCTTT	TRBV19	TRBJ1-1	-	-
CATSRGVTNEQFF	TGTGCCACCAGCAGGGGAGTGACTAATGAGCAGTTCTTC	TRBV15	TRBJ2-1	-	-
CASSIGPFGWLGFSGRAIDTQYF	TGTGCCAGTAGTATCGGGCCATTTGGATGGCTTGGCTTTAGCGGGAGGGCCATAGATACGCAGTATTTT	TRBV19	TRBJ2-3	-	TRBD2
CASSYQGVVSNEQFF	TGTGCCAGCAGTTACCAGGGGGTCGTCTCCAATGAGCAGTTCTTC	TRBV6-5	TRBJ2-1	-	TRBD1
CAWSVGDDQPQHF	TGTGCCTGGAGTGTCGGGGACGATCAGCCCCAGCATTTT	TRBV30	TRBJ1-5	-	-
CASSYRPTLNEKLFF	TGTGCCAGCAGTTACCGACCCACCCTTAATGAAAAACTGTTTTTT	TRBV6-6	TRBJ1-4	-	-
CASSTDGSNTEAFF	TGCGCCAGCAGCACAGACGGGTCGAACACTGAAGCTTTCTTT	TRBV5-1	TRBJ1-1	-	-
CASRPVRASGRRYEQYF	TGTGCCAGCAGGCCAGTTCGGGCTAGCGGGCGCCGCTACGAGCAGTACTTC	TRBV11-2	TRBJ2-7	once	TRBD2
CASILGPGSNNEQFF	TGTGCCAGTATACTGGGGCCCGGGAGCAACAATGAGCAGTTCTTC	TRBV28	TRBJ2-1	-	-
CASSPGTGRTTEAFF	TGTGCCAGCTCACCGGGGACAGGGAGAACAACTGAAGCTTTCTTT	TRBV18	TRBJ1-1	-	TRBD1
CASSYMYEQYF	TGTGCCAGCAGTTACATGTATGAGCAGTACTTC	TRBV6-5	TRBJ2-5	-	-
CASSGAGGPVGETQYF	TGTGCCAGCAGTGGGGCGGGAGGGCCGGTGGGGGAGACCCAGTACTTC	TRBV2	TRBJ2-5	-	TRBD2
CASSQSEGRANTEAFF	TGCGCCAGCAGTCAATCAGAGGGCAGGGCGAACACTGAAGCTTTCTTT	TRBV23-1	TRBJ1-1	-	-
CASSLGPSEPYEQYF	TGCGCCAGCAGCTTGGGGCCTAGCGAGCCCTACGAGCAGTACTTC	TRBV5-1	TRBJ2-7	-	-
CASRPGSSSYEQYF	TGTGCCAGCAGACCGGGTTCGAGCTCCTACGAGCAGTACTTC	TRBV6-6	TRBJ2-7	-	-
CSADDGRGDEQYF	TGCAGCGCTGACGATGGTCGTGGCGACGAGCAGTACTTC	TRBV29-1	TRBJ2-7	-	-
CASSRAGGEMNTEAFF	TGTGCCAGCAGCCGTGCAGGGGGCGAAATGAACACTGAAGCTTTCTTT	TRBV5-4	TRBJ1-1	few	TRBD1
CASSLRTGWNTEAFF	TGTGCCAGCAGCCTCCGGACAGGGTGGAACACTGAAGCTTTCTTT	TRBV7-9	TRBJ1-1	-	TRBD1
CASSLGGSLNEQFF	TGTGCCAGCAGTTTAGGGGGTTCCCTCAATGAGCAGTTCTTC	TRBV28	TRBJ2-1	-	-
CATSRGAPGANEKLFF	TGTGCCACCAGCAGAGGGGCGCCGGGTGCTAATGAAAAACTGTTTTTT	TRBV15	TRBJ1-4	once	-
CASRPKFGDQPQHF	TGTGCCAGCAGGCCTAAGTTCGGGGATCAGCCCCAGCATTTT	TRBV6-1	TRBJ1-5	-	-
CASSGTNQPQHF	TGTGCCAGCAGCGGGACAAACCAGCCCCAGCATTTT	TRBV6-1	TRBJ1-5	-	-
CSVASPTGELFF	TGCAGCGTTGCTAGCCCTACTGGGGAGCTGTTTTTT	TRBV29-1	TRBJ2-2	-	-
CASSFRLVGGEAFF	TGTGCCAGCAGCTTCCGACTGGTAGGCGGTGAAGCTTTCTTT	TRBV7-2	TRBJ1-1	few	-
CASRAGTSGVNEQFF	TGTGCCAGTCGTGCCGGGACTAGCGGGGTAAATGAGCAGTTCTTC	TRBV19	TRBJ2-1	-	TRBD2
CATVNSSYEQYF	TGTGCCACCGTGAACTCCTCCTACGAGCAGTACTTC	TRBV28	TRBJ2-7	once	-
CASSFWPGEQYF	TGTGCCAGCAGTTTTTGGCCGGGCGAGCAGTACTTC	TRBV27	TRBJ2-7	-	-
CASRAMTGIGYEQYF	TGCGCCAGCAGGGCTATGACAGGGATAGGATACGAGCAGTACTTC	TRBV5-1	TRBJ2-7	-	TRBD1
CAWSDDSHQPQHF	TGTGCCTGGAGTGACGACAGCCATCAGCCCCAGCATTTT	TRBV30	TRBJ1-5	-	-
CASKEGTGWGEQYF	TGTGCCAGCAAGGAGGGGACCGGGTGGGGCGAGCAGTACTTC	TRBV28	TRBJ2-7	-	-
CASSQVRVRDTGELFF	TGCGCCAGCAGCCAAGTCAGGGTTAGGGACACCGGGGAGCTGTTTTTT	TRBV4-3	TRBJ2-2	-	-
CASSLMSGRTAGANVLTF	TGTGCCAGCAGCTTGATGAGCGGGAGAACGGCTGGGGCCAACGTCCTGACTTTC	TRBV7-2	TRBJ2-6	once	TRBD2
CASSQESEGIISGANVLTF	TGCGCCAGCAGCCAAGAATCCGAGGGGATCATCTCTGGGGCCAACGTCCTGACTTTC	TRBV4-1	TRBJ2-6	-	-
CSLRGQETQYF	TGCAGCCTGAGAGGGCAAGAGACCCAGTACTTC	TRBV29-1	TRBJ2-5	-	-
CASSSHPYEQYF	TGTGCCAGCAGTTCCCACCCCTACGAGCAGTACTTC	TRBV28	TRBJ2-7	-	-
CASRSGAGANVLTF	TGCGCCAGCAGAAGCGGAGCTGGGGCCAACGTCCTGACTTTC	TRBV5-1	TRBJ2-6	-	-
CASSLSSGWKGAEAFF	TGTGCCAGCAGTTTAAGTTCTGGGTGGAAGGGAGCTGAAGCTTTCTTT	TRBV28	TRBJ1-1	-	-
CASSLTAGANVLTF	TGTGCCAGCAGCTTAACGGCTGGGGCCAACGTCCTGACTTTC	TRBV7-3	TRBJ2-6	-	-
CASSHPLAGNSYNEQFF	TGTGCCAGCAGCCACCCTTTAGCGGGAAACTCTTACAATGAGCAGTTCTTC	TRBV14	TRBJ2-1	-	TRBD2
CASSNTDTQYF	TGTGCCAGTAGTAACACAGATACGCAGTATTTT	TRBV19	TRBJ2-3	-	-
CASRAGANTEAFF	TGTGCCAGCAGGGCAGGGGCGAACACTGAAGCTTTCTTT	TRBV28	TRBJ1-1	-	-
CATKGLAGSTGELFF	TGTGCCACCAAAGGCCTAGCGGGAAGCACCGGGGAGCTGTTTTTT	TRBV19	TRBJ2-2	few	TRBD2
CASSNSGTLSEKLFF	TGTGCCAGTTCCAACAGCGGGACACTTAGTGAAAAACTGTTTTTT	TRBV2	TRBJ1-4	-	-
CASSLAASSYEQYF	TGTGCCAGCAGCTTAGCCGCCTCTTCCTACGAGCAGTACTTC	TRBV7-2	TRBJ2-7	-	-
CASSQARLSLREQYF	TGTGCCAGCAGCCAAGCTAGACTTAGCCTACGTGAGCAGTACTTC	TRBV14	TRBJ2-7	-	-
CAWSEFREYEQYF	TGTGCCTGGAGTGAGTTTAGGGAGTACGAGCAGTACTTC	TRBV30	TRBJ2-7	-	-
CASSGRSPGETQYF	TGTGCCAGCAGCGGTCGGTCCCCTGGAGAGACCCAGTACTTC	TRBV9	TRBJ2-5	-	-
CASSLGGPDYEQYF	TGTGCCAGCAGCTTAGGAGGGCCAGACTACGAGCAGTACTTC	TRBV7-3	TRBJ2-7	-	-
CASSALGQDRGYTF	TGTGCCAGTAGTGCCTTGGGACAGGATCGTGGCTACACCTTC	TRBV19	TRBJ1-2	-	TRBD1
CASAGLAGSYEQYF	TGTGCCAGCGCCGGACTAGCGGGCTCCTACGAGCAGTACTTC	TRBV10-3	TRBJ2-7	-	TRBD2
CASSPLGSTDTQYF	TGTGCCAGCTCCCCCCTTGGCAGCACAGATACGCAGTATTTT	TRBV18	TRBJ2-3	-	-
CASSSVVSNEKLFF	TGTGCCAGCAGTTCAGTGGTATCTAATGAAAAACTGTTTTTT	TRBV27	TRBJ1-4	-	-
CASRPNPGRTYEQYF	TGTGCCAGCAGACCAAATCCGGGACGCACCTACGAGCAGTACTTC	TRBV27	TRBJ2-7	-	-
CASASGPNTEAFF	TGTGCTAGTGCCTCAGGGCCGAACACTGAAGCTTTCTTT	TRBV12-5	TRBJ1-1	-	-
CASRQGDNYGYTF	TGTGCCAGCAGGCAGGGGGATAACTATGGCTACACCTTC	TRBV7-8	TRBJ1-2	-	TRBD1
CASSPGSLNQPQHF	TGCGCCAGCAGTCCGGGGTCCCTCAATCAGCCCCAGCATTTT	TRBV4-3	TRBJ1-5	-	-
CASSPGTYYEQYF	TGTGCCAGCAGCCCGGGGACCTACTACGAGCAGTACTTC	TRBV5-6	TRBJ2-7	few	-